Shown below are 28 T cell receptor beta chains from a single sample sequenced in a study of blood T cell repertoires in COVID-19. The data were produced by immunoSEQ multiplex PCR, yet TCRdb's version contains in-frame clones alone and is incomplete. The sample consists of about 69,000 clones, around 90% of them appearing once. The sequenced sample consisted of peripheral blood. All receptors come from a middle-aged man with acute or convalescent COVID-19.

V gene TRBV7-8 combines with J gene TRBJ2-1, with TRBD2 matching over 11 bases. The junction had 12 bases not matched to a gene; V was cut back by 4 bases and J by 4 bases. CDR1 and CDR2 from the germline V gene are SGHVS and FQNEAQ. The length of the CDR3 is 18 residues. The CDR3 here is CASSYIGPGLAGYNEQFF. The CDR3 coding sequence is TGTGCCAGCAGCTATATTGGACCTGGACTAGCGGGTTACAATGAGCAGTTCTTC.

This clone has only one observation. V is TRBV11-2 and J is TRBJ2-2; TRBD2 agrees at 9 bases. Germline V lookup: CDR1 SGHAT, CDR2 FQNNGV. This CDR3 is 15 amino acids long. The ends lost 2 bases at V and 5 bases at J; junction bases unmatched: 3. Here the CDR3 reads CASSLTSGPTGELFF. The CDR3 DNA follows: TGTGCCAGCAGCTTAACTAGCGGGCCTACCGGGGAGCTGTTTTTT.

This clone showed up just a few times. The chain combines TRBV3-1 (or the pseudogene TRBV3-2) with TRBJ1-1; D gene uncertain. Trimming left V 1 base short and J 7 bases short, with 4 bases between. Per the germline V gene, CDR1 is LGHDT and CDR2 is YNNKEL (reference sequence). CDR3 length: 11 amino acids. CDR3 protein: CASSQAFEAFF. Written as DNA, the CDR3 is TGTGCCAGCAGCCAAGCTTTTGAAGCTTTCTTT.

This sequence joins TRBV7-2 and TRBJ2-7, with 8 bases identical to TRBD2. The CDR3 runs 16 residues. V dropped 1 base and J dropped 2; count of bases not matched to a gene: 7. Germline CDR1 is SGHTA and CDR2 is FQGNSA. The CDR3 reads CASSLGSSGGTYEQYF. CDR3 nucleotide sequence: TGTGCCAGCAGCTTAGGGTCCAGCGGGGGAACCTACGAGCAGTACTTC.

This clone is a singleton in its sample. The chain has TRBV30 and TRBJ1-5; D possibly corresponds to TRBD1 (6 bases). CDR1 is GTSNPN and CDR2 is SVGIG in the germline V gene (reference sequence). The CDR3 is 16 amino acids. V was cut by 2 bases and J by 2 bases, with 16 bases left in between. CDR3 sequence reads: CAWSSPGGYRNQPQHF. Here the CDR3 DNA reads TGTGCCTGGAGTTCCCCGGGGGGCTATCGCAATCAGCCCCAGCATTTT.

V usage is TRBV7-2 and J usage is TRBJ1-2, with a tentative D call TRBD1 (5 bases). Germline CDR1 reads SGHTA; CDR2 reads FQGNSA. Trimming stripped 1 base from V and 1 base from J, with 16 bases between. CDR3 length: 17 residues. CDR3 nucleotide sequence: TGTGCCAGCAGCTTAGGGAATGCCTTGACAGTTAACTATGGCTACACCTTC. Translation gives CASSLGNALTVNYGYTF.

This clone was counted a single time. CDR3 residues: CASRLDRTPNYGYTF. The CDR3 nucleotides are TGTGCCAGCAGACTCGACAGGACGCCTAACTATGGCTACACCTTC. The V call is TRBV6-5, the J call TRBJ1-2, with D tentatively TRBD1 (6 bases). V lost 6 bases to trimming and J lost 0 bases, with 14 bases between them. CDR3 length equals 15 residues. Germline CDR1 and CDR2: MNHEY and SVGAGI.

The rearrangement links TRBV18 to TRBJ1-1, with no clear D. CDR1 and CDR2 (germline): KGHSH, LQKENI. V was cut by 5 bases and J by 3 bases, with 13 bases left in between. The CDR3 spans 14 residues. The CDR3 sequence: CASSATVKDTEAFF. CDR3 nucleotides: TGTGCCAGCTCAGCAACAGTTAAGGACACTGAAGCTTTCTTT.

This clone was recorded only once. The genes are TRBV18 and TRBJ1-3; D is uncertain. The CDR3 loop spans 18 amino acids. V lost 3 bases to trimming and J lost 0 bases, with 18 bases between them. The V gene's germline CDR1 is KGHSH and CDR2 LQKENI. CDR3 coding DNA: TGTGCCAGCTCACCCCGTCAAGGTCCTGGGAGCTCTGGAAACACCATATATTTT. Encoded protein: CASSPRQGPGSSGNTIYF.

The chain is built from TRBV2 and TRBJ2-1; TRBD2 matches 12 bases. From germline, CDR1 is SNHLY and CDR2 FYNNEI. The CDR3 runs to 14 residues. V lost 8 bases and J lost 3; bases outside the gene matches: 2. For the CDR3, the DNA is TGTGCCAGCCAGACTAGCGGGAGCTACAATGAGCAGTTCTTC. Its translation: CASQTSGSYNEQFF.

V gene TRBV2 combines with J gene TRBJ1-1, with D uncertain. CDR1 and CDR2 from the germline V gene are SNHLY and FYNNEI. Trimming took off 2 bases at V and 3 bases at J, with 4 bases between the two ends. The CDR3 has 12 residues. CDR3 nucleotides: TGTGCCAGCAGTGAAACAGACACTGAAGCTTTCTTT. Its translation: CASSETDTEAFF.

The chain links TRBV6-4 to TRBJ2-6, with 8 bases fitting TRBD2. This CDR3 contains 19 residues. Germline assignment: CDR1 MRHNA and CDR2 SNTAGT. V was pared by 2 bases and J by 0 bases, with 9 bases of the junction left unmatched. This chain's CDR3 is CASSDRGLALRSGANVLTF. CDR3 DNA: TGTGCCAGCAGTGACCGCGGACTAGCCCTACGCTCTGGGGCCAACGTCCTGACTTTC.

This clone was seen only once. The CDR3 spells CASIRLGAGERSGELFF. The CDR3 DNA follows: TGTGCCAGCATTCGGCTTGGGGCAGGGGAAAGGTCCGGGGAGCTGTTTTTT. The chain is built from TRBV27 and TRBJ2-2; a possible D gene is TRBD1 (6 bases). V was trimmed by 7 bases and J by 6 bases, leaving 24 bases between them. The germline gives CDR1 MNHEY, CDR2 SMNVEV (reference sequence). This CDR3 spans 17 amino acids.

The V call is TRBV19, the J call TRBJ1-4; no firm D call. The germline V and J ends were trimmed by 3 bases and 6 bases, with 8 bases remaining between them. This CDR3 spans 13 amino acids. CDR1 is LNHDA and CDR2 is SQIVND in the germline V gene (reference sequence). This CDR3 reads CASSILRYEKLFF. The DNA for the CDR3 is TGTGCCAGTAGTATCTTGAGATATGAAAAACTGTTTTTT.

This chain connects TRBV19 to TRBJ2-3; a weak D match, TRBD2 (6 bases). V was cut by 5 bases and J by 3 bases, with 18 bases left in between. The germline gives CDR1 LNHDA, CDR2 SQIVND (reference sequence). The CDR3 has 16 amino acids. CDR3 residues: CASSLGLSPGTDTQYF. CDR3 nucleotide sequence: TGTGCCAGTAGTCTCGGACTATCCCCCGGGACAGATACGCAGTATTTT.

This clone was counted between two and nine times. The chain recombines TRBV5-6 with TRBJ2-1; 10 positions match TRBD2. CDR1 and CDR2 from the germline V gene are SGHDT and YYEEEE. Trimming cost V 2 bases and J 7 bases; bases outside gene matches: 6. The CDR3 extends over 15 amino acids. This CDR3 is CASSLAGGMGNEQFF. The DNA for the CDR3 is TGTGCCAGCAGCTTAGCGGGAGGGATGGGGAATGAGCAGTTCTTC. The full variable domain, its missing parts supplied by reference TRBV5-6 and TRBJ2-1, is DAGVTQSPTHLIKTRGQQVTLRCSPKSGHDTVSWYQQALGQGPQFIFQYYEEEERQRGNFPDRFSGHQFPNYSSELNVNALLLGDSALYLCASSLAGGMGNEQFFGPGTRLTVL.

Here the CDR3 DNA reads TGTGCCAGCAGCCGGGGGACAGGGAACACTGAAGCTTTCTTT. This encodes CASSRGTGNTEAFF. The chain carries TRBV5-5 and TRBJ1-1, with 8 bases matching TRBD1. The germline gives CDR1 SGHKS, CDR2 YYEKEE (reference sequence). Unmatched junction bases numbered 3, after V lost 4 bases and J lost 1 base. This CDR3 contains 14 residues.

The chain uses TRBV2 and TRBJ1-3; D unclear. V dropped 6 bases and J dropped 0 bases, with 12 bases sitting between them. Germline assignment: CDR1 SNHLY and CDR2 FYNNEI. The CDR3 is 15 residues long. CDR3 in DNA: TGTGCCAGCAGCCAAGGCCGGAGCTCTGGAAACACCATATATTTT. It is translated as CASSQGRSSGNTIYF.

This clone has just one count. The rearrangement links TRBV5-4 to TRBJ2-7, with 9 bases fitting TRBD2. Per germline, CDR1 SGHNT and CDR2 YYREEE (reference sequence). Trimming at V came to 5 bases and at J to 0 bases, leaving 6 bases not matched to a gene. The CDR3 consists of 15 residues. CDR3 DNA sequence: TGTGCCAGCAGAACGAGCGGGAGGAGCTCCTACGAGCAGTACTTC. Its protein is CASRTSGRSSYEQYF.

The V and J genes are TRBV30 and TRBJ1-1, with a weak D call TRBD1 (5 bases). Trimming left V 3 bases short and J 3 bases short, with 20 bases between. Germline V gene sequence: CDR1 GTSNPN, CDR2 SVGIG (reference sequence). This CDR3 has 16 residues. Written as DNA, the CDR3 is TGTGCCTGGAGCGGTTCACTGGGGCTCGTATACACTGAAGCTTTCTTT. This gives the protein CAWSGSLGLVYTEAFF.

This clone was detected only once. The chain combines TRBV19 with TRBJ1-4, with TRBD1 matching over 9 bases. CDR1 is LNHDA and CDR2 is SQIVND in the germline V gene (reference sequence). V trimming: 5 bases; J trimming: 4 bases; junction bases outside the gene matches: 5. The CDR3 is 15 residues long. This chain's CDR3 is CASSSGQGSNEKLFF. The CDR3, as DNA: TGTGCCAGTAGTTCTGGACAGGGGAGTAATGAAAAACTGTTTTTT.

The chain combines TRBV19 with TRBJ1-5, with TRBD1 as a possible D gene (5 bases). The CDR3 is made up of 14 amino acids. The V end was cut by 3 bases, the J end by 7 bases, with 13 bases between. Looked up from germline, CDR1 is LNHDA and CDR2 is SQIVND (reference sequence). Written as DNA, the CDR3 is TGTGCCAGTAGTATGCTGTCAGGGTTCCAGCCCCAGCATTTT. Translated, it gives CASSMLSGFQPQHF.

J is TRBJ1-5 and V is TRBV12-3 or TRBV12-4; D not certain. This CDR3 region has 12 residues. V lost 3 bases to trimming and J lost 7 bases, with 7 bases between them. This chain's CDR3 is CASSFSLQPQHF. CDR3 DNA: TGTGCCAGCAGTTTTTCTCTCCAGCCCCAGCATTTT.

A single count supports this clone. The J gene is TRBJ1-5, the V gene TRBV6-5; no firm D call. From germline, CDR1 is MNHEY and CDR2 SVGAGI. The CDR3 totals 14 residues. V gave up 7 bases and J gave up 0 bases, with 10 bases separating them. CDR3 sequence reads: CASMSLYSNQPQHF. The CDR3 coding sequence is TGTGCCAGCATGTCCCTATATAGCAATCAGCCCCAGCATTTT.

CDR3 nucleotides: TGTGCCAGCAGCCTAACAGGGGAGCAACAGCCCCAGCATTTT. This sequence encodes CASSLTGEQQPQHF. V is TRBV7-9 and J is TRBJ1-5; 7 nucleotides align to TRBD1. Germline V gives CDR1 SEHNR, CDR2 FQNEAQ (reference sequence). This CDR3 has 14 amino acids. V gave up 5 bases and J gave up 7 bases; unmatched junction bases: 8. Drawing the rest from reference TRBV7-9 and TRBJ1-5, the complete variable domain is DTGVSQNPRHKITKRGQNVTFRCDPISEHNRLYWYRQTLGQGPEFLTYFQNEAQLEKSRLLSDRFSAERPKGSFSTLEIQRTEQGDSAMYLCASSLTGEQQPQHFGDGTRLSIL.

The rearrangement joins TRBV12-3 or TRBV12-4 to TRBJ2-1; D is perhaps TRBD2 (5 bases). There are 13 residues in the CDR3. V gave up 7 bases and J gave up 8 bases, with 15 bases separating them. In DNA form, the CDR3 reads TGTGCCAGCACTACCCACCGGCGGGATGAGCAGTTCTTC. Its translation: CASTTHRRDEQFF.

V gene TRBV3-1 (or the pseudogene TRBV3-2) combines with J gene TRBJ1-1; TRBD1 aligns across 8 bases. The CDR3 has 15 amino acids. From germline, CDR1 is LGHDT and CDR2 YNNKEL (reference sequence). The V segment lost 1 base and the J segment 6 bases; nucleotides outside the gene matches: 7. This CDR3 reads CASSQVAGGFAEAFF. DNA for the CDR3: TGTGCCAGCAGCCAAGTCGCAGGGGGCTTTGCTGAAGCTTTCTTT.

The V and J genes are TRBV30 and TRBJ1-1; no reliable D call. The CDR3 is made up of 13 amino acids. Per the germline V gene, CDR1 is GTSNPN and CDR2 is SVGIG (reference sequence). Trimming took off 1 base at V and 1 base at J, with 7 bases between the two ends. CDR3 in amino acids: CAWSASGNTEAFF. DNA for the CDR3: TGTGCCTGGAGTGCCAGTGGGAACACTGAAGCTTTCTTT.